Listed below are T cell receptor beta chains from one sample, sequenced in a study of cytomegalovirus exposure and HLA in healthy donors. The protocol was immunoSEQ multiplex PCR, while the TCRdb copy is restricted to in-frame clones and leaves out a portion. The repertoire holds roughly 120,000 clones, with roughly 76% as singletons. Sequencing was performed on PBMCs. These receptors came from a woman between 45 and 60 years old in good health and CMV-seropositive. The CDR3 runs from the conserved cysteine through the conserved F or W. Each record gives: V gene, D gene, clone size, J gene, CDR3 DNA, CDR3 protein. The D gene is left open where the match is weak. The size field is filled for only some rows; it gives once, few, many or a size class.

v_call: TRBV7-6; d_call: TRBD2; clone_size: NA; j_call: TRBJ2-1; cdr3_nt: TGTGCCAGCAGCTTCAGTAGCGGGACGGACAATGAGCAGTTCTTC; cdr3_aa: CASSFSSGTDNEQFF
v_call: TRBV5-1; d_call: NA; clone_size: NA; j_call: TRBJ2-1; cdr3_nt: TGCGCCAGCACACTAGTAGTGAACGGTGAGCAGTTCTTC; cdr3_aa: CASTLVVNGEQFF
v_call: TRBV5-4; d_call: NA; clone_size: few; j_call: TRBJ1-1; cdr3_nt: TGTGCCAGCAGCTTGGGTAGGGAGGGCCACACTGAAGCTTTCTTT; cdr3_aa: CASSLGREGHTEAFF
v_call: TRBV2; d_call: NA; clone_size: NA; j_call: TRBJ2-1; cdr3_nt: TGTGCCAGCAGTGTTGGGCTAAAGGGGGATAGCTCCTACAATGAGCAGTTCTTC; cdr3_aa: CASSVGLKGDSSYNEQFF
v_call: TRBV7-2; d_call: TRBD1; clone_size: NA; j_call: TRBJ1-6; cdr3_nt: TGTGCCAGCAGCTTTGGTGGGACAGAGAATTCACCCCTCCACTTT; cdr3_aa: CASSFGGTENSPLHF
v_call: TRBV7-7; d_call: TRBD2; clone_size: once; j_call: TRBJ2-2; cdr3_nt: TGTGCCAGCAGCGCGACTAGCGGGAGTTTCACCGGGGAGCTGTTTTTT; cdr3_aa: CASSATSGSFTGELFF
v_call: TRBV6-1; d_call: NA; clone_size: NA; j_call: TRBJ1-6; cdr3_nt: TGTGCCAGCAGTGCGTCCGGGGGACCATGGCTACGCTCACCCCTCCACTTT; cdr3_aa: CASSASGGPWLRSPLHF
v_call: TRBV6-1; d_call: NA; clone_size: NA; j_call: TRBJ2-2; cdr3_nt: TGTGCCAGCAGGCACAGGAACACCGGGGAGCTGTTTTTT; cdr3_aa: CASRHRNTGELFF
v_call: TRBV4-2; d_call: TRBD2; clone_size: NA; j_call: TRBJ2-2; cdr3_nt: TGTGCCAGCAGCCAAGAAGCGGGACCTAACACCGGGGAGCTGTTTTTT; cdr3_aa: CASSQEAGPNTGELFF
v_call: TRBV5-1; d_call: NA; clone_size: few; j_call: TRBJ1-1; cdr3_nt: TGCGCCAGCAGCCGGCTCGAGGGAGCGGGCACTGAAGCTTTCTTT; cdr3_aa: CASSRLEGAGTEAFF
v_call: TRBV5-4; d_call: NA; clone_size: NA; j_call: TRBJ1-2; cdr3_nt: TGCGCCAGCAGCTTGGAGGGGAACAGGGAGGGCTACACCTTC; cdr3_aa: CASSLEGNREGYTF
v_call: TRBV7-2; d_call: TRBD1; clone_size: NA; j_call: TRBJ1-2; cdr3_nt: TGTGCCAGCAGCACAGCCCCAGGGGGCAGCTATGGCTACACCTTC; cdr3_aa: CASSTAPGGSYGYTF
v_call: TRBV6-5; d_call: TRBD1; clone_size: NA; j_call: TRBJ1-1; cdr3_nt: TGTGCCAGCACCCCGACAGGGGGCACTGAAGCTTTCTTT; cdr3_aa: CASTPTGGTEAFF
v_call: TRBV6-1; d_call: TRBD1; clone_size: few; j_call: TRBJ2-7; cdr3_nt: TGTGCCAGCAGGCCAGGACAGGTTCCCTACGAGCAGTACTTC; cdr3_aa: CASRPGQVPYEQYF
v_call: TRBV7-2; d_call: NA; clone_size: NA; j_call: TRBJ2-3; cdr3_nt: TGTGCCAGCAGCTTCACCTTGACATCTAGCACAGATACGCAGTATTTT; cdr3_aa: CASSFTLTSSTDTQYF
v_call: TRBV10-3; d_call: NA; clone_size: NA; j_call: TRBJ2-7; cdr3_nt: TGTGCCATCAGTCAGCTTACGGGACATTCTCCCTACGAGCAGTACTTC; cdr3_aa: CAISQLTGHSPYEQYF
v_call: TRBV2; d_call: TRBD1; clone_size: NA; j_call: TRBJ1-6; cdr3_nt: TGTGCCAGCAGTGGGACAGGGTTTTATAATTCACCCCTCCACTTT; cdr3_aa: CASSGTGFYNSPLHF
v_call: TRBV7-2; d_call: NA; clone_size: NA; j_call: TRBJ2-5; cdr3_nt: TGTGCCAGCAGCTTCGGTACCCCTGCGGCGTACCAAGAGACCCAGTACTTC; cdr3_aa: CASSFGTPAAYQETQYF
v_call: TRBV9; d_call: NA; clone_size: NA; j_call: TRBJ1-2; cdr3_nt: TGTGCCAGCAGGCCGTCAGGGTCTGGAGGCTACACCTTC; cdr3_aa: CASRPSGSGGYTF
v_call: TRBV2; d_call: NA; clone_size: NA; j_call: TRBJ1-4; cdr3_nt: TGTGCCAGCAGGGCAACAGGGATAACTAATGAAAAACTGTTTTTT; cdr3_aa: CASRATGITNEKLFF
v_call: TRBV7-2; d_call: NA; clone_size: NA; j_call: TRBJ2-5; cdr3_nt: TGTGCCAGCAGCTTAGCTGGGCAGGCGTCACCACAGTACTTC; cdr3_aa: CASSLAGQASPQYF
v_call: TRBV29-1; d_call: NA; clone_size: NA; j_call: TRBJ2-5; cdr3_nt: TGCAGCGGTGGGACACTACAAGAGACCCAGTACTTC; cdr3_aa: CSGGTLQETQYF
v_call: TRBV7-2; d_call: NA; clone_size: once; j_call: TRBJ2-3; cdr3_nt: TGTGCCAGCAGCTTAGAGAGCGCGAAAAGTACGCAGTATTTT; cdr3_aa: CASSLESAKSTQYF
v_call: TRBV5-6; d_call: TRBD1; clone_size: few; j_call: TRBJ1-4; cdr3_nt: TGTGCCAGCAGCTCCACGGGACAGCCAAATGAAAAACTGTTTTTT; cdr3_aa: CASSSTGQPNEKLFF
v_call: TRBV6-6; d_call: NA; clone_size: NA; j_call: TRBJ2-2; cdr3_nt: TGTGCCAGCAGCACCCGGGGCGGGGAGCTGTTTTTT; cdr3_aa: CASSTRGGELFF
v_call: TRBV6-4; d_call: TRBD1; clone_size: NA; j_call: TRBJ2-3; cdr3_nt: TGTGCCAGCAGCGAGGGGGCTACAGATACGCAGTATTTT; cdr3_aa: CASSEGATDTQYF
v_call: TRBV11-2; d_call: NA; clone_size: few; j_call: TRBJ1-3; cdr3_nt: TGTGCCAGCAGCTTAAACAGGGGAAACACCATATATTTT; cdr3_aa: CASSLNRGNTIYF
v_call: TRBV21-1; d_call: NA; clone_size: NA; j_call: TRBJ1-5; cdr3_nt: TGTGCCAGCAGCAGGCAACAGGGGGTTTATAGCAATCAGCCCCAGCATTTT; cdr3_aa: CASSRQQGVYSNQPQHF
v_call: TRBV19; d_call: TRBD1; clone_size: few; j_call: TRBJ1-1; cdr3_nt: TGTGCCAGCCACACCTCCGGGACAGCGAACACTGAAGCTTTCTTT; cdr3_aa: CASHTSGTANTEAFF
v_call: TRBV9; d_call: NA; clone_size: NA; j_call: TRBJ2-3; cdr3_nt: TGTGCCAGCAGCGTAGAAGGGACTTCTAGCACAGATACGCAGTATTTT; cdr3_aa: CASSVEGTSSTDTQYF
v_call: TRBV6-6; d_call: TRBD1; clone_size: NA; j_call: TRBJ1-1; cdr3_nt: TGTGCCAGCAGTTACGGCAGGGGGATGAACACTGAAGCTTTCTTT; cdr3_aa: CASSYGRGMNTEAFF
v_call: TRBV7-9; d_call: NA; clone_size: NA; j_call: TRBJ1-1; cdr3_nt: TGTGCCAGCAGCTTGGAGTTGAGGAACACTGAAGCTTTCTTT; cdr3_aa: CASSLELRNTEAFF
v_call: TRBV18; d_call: NA; clone_size: NA; j_call: TRBJ2-2; cdr3_nt: TGTGCCAGCTCACCTCCTAGTAGCCCGAACACCGGGGAGCTGTTTTTT; cdr3_aa: CASSPPSSPNTGELFF
v_call: TRBV6-5; d_call: NA; clone_size: NA; j_call: TRBJ1-3; cdr3_nt: TGTGCCAGCAGTTCAGGGTACCGAAACACCATATATTTT; cdr3_aa: CASSSGYRNTIYF
v_call: TRBV5-4; d_call: TRBD1; clone_size: NA; j_call: TRBJ2-3; cdr3_nt: TGTGCCAGCAGCTCCGGGACAGGGAGTACAGATACGCAGTATTTT; cdr3_aa: CASSSGTGSTDTQYF